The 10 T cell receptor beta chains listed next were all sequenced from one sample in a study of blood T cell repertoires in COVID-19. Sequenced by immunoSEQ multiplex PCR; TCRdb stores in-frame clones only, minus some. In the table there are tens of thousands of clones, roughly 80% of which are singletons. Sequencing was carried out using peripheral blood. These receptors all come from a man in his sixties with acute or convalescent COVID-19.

CDR3 coding DNA: TGTGCCAGCAACAAGGGGGCTAACTATGGCTACACCTTC. Encoded protein: CASNKGANYGYTF. The V gene is TRBV3-1 (or the pseudogene TRBV3-2), the J gene TRBJ1-2; D possibly corresponds to TRBD1 (6 bases). Trimming cost V 7 bases and J 0 bases, with 9 bases left between them. The CDR3 totals 13 residues. Germline assignment: CDR1 LGHDT and CDR2 YNNKEL (reference sequence).

This CDR3 is CATSDPNSVNYGYTF. CDR3 DNA: TGTGCCACCAGTGATCCCAATTCGGTTAACTATGGCTACACCTTC. The chain employs TRBV24-1 and TRBJ1-2; D gene uncertain. CDR1 and CDR2 (germline): KGHDR, SFDVKD. V lost 3 bases to trimming and J lost 1 base, with 11 bases between them. CDR3 length: 15 residues.

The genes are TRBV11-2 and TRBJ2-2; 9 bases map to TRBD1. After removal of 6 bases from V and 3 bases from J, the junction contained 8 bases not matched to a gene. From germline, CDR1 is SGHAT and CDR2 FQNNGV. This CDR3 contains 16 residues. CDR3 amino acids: CASSSRDRVYTGELFF. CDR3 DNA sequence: TGTGCCAGCAGTTCCCGGGACAGGGTTTACACCGGGGAGCTGTTTTTT.

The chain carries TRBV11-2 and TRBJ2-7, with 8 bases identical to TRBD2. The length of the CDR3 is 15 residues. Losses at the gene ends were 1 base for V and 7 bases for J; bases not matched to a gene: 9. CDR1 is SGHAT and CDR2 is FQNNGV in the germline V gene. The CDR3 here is CASSLGSGGVLEQYF. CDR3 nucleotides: TGTGCCAGCAGCTTAGGAAGCGGGGGCGTCTTAGAGCAGTACTTC. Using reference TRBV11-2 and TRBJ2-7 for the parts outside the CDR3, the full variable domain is EAGVAQSPRYKIIEKRQSVAFWCNPISGHATLYWYQQILGQGPKLLIQFQNNGVVDDSQLPKDRFSAERLKGVDSTLKIQPAKLEDSAVYLCASSLGSGGVLEQYFGPGTRLTVT.

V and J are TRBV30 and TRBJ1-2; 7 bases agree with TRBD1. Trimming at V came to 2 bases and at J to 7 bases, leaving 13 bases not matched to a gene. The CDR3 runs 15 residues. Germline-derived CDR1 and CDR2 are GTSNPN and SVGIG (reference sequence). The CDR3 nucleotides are TGTGCCTGGAGTTTTTCACTGCAGGGGACAGCTGGCTACACCTTC. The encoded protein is CAWSFSLQGTAGYTF.

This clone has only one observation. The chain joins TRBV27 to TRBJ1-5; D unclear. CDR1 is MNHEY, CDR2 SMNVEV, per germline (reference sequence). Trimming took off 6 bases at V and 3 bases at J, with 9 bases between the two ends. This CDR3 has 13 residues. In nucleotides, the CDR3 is TGTGCCAGCAGCGAGGGAATCAATCAGCCCCAGCATTTT. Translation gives CASSEGINQPQHF.

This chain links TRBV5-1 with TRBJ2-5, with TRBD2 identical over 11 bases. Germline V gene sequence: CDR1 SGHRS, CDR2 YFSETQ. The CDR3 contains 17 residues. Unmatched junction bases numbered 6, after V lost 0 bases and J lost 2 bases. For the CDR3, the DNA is TGCGCCAGCAGCTTGGCGGTAGCGGGGGGGGTGCAAGAGACCCAGTACTTC. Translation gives CASSLAVAGGVQETQYF.

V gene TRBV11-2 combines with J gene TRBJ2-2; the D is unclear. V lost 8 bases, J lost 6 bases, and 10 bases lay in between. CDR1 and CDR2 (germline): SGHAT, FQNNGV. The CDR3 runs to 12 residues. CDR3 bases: TGTGCCAGCGCCTCGGCGGCCGGGGAGCTGTTTTTT. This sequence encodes CASASAAGELFF. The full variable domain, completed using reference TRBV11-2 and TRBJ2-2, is EAGVAQSPRYKIIEKRQSVAFWCNPISGHATLYWYQQILGQGPKLLIQFQNNGVVDDSQLPKDRFSAERLKGVDSTLKIQPAKLEDSAVYLCASASAAGELFFGEGSRLTVL.

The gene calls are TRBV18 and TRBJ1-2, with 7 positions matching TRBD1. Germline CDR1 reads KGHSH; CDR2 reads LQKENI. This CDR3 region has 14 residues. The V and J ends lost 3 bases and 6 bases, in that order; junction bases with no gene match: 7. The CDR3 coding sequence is TGTGCCAGCTCACCGAGACAGGGCACCGATGGCTACACCTTC. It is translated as CASSPRQGTDGYTF.

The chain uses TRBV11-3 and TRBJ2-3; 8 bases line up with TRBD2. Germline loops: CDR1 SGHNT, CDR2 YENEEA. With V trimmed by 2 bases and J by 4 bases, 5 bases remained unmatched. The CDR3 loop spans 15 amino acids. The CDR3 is CASSLNGGASDTQYF. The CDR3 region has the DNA TGTGCCAGCAGCTTAAACGGGGGGGCTTCAGATACGCAGTATTTT.